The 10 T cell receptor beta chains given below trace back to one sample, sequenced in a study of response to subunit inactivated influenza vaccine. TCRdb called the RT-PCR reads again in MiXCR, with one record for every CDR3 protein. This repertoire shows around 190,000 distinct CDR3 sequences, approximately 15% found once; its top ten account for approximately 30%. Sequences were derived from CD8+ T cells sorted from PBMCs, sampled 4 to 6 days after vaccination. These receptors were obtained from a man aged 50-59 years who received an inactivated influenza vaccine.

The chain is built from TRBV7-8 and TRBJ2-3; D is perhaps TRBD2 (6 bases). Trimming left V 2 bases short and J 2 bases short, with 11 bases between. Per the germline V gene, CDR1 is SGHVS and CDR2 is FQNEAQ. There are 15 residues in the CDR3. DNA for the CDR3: TGTGCCAGCAGCTTACTAGCGCTCAACACAGATACGCAGTATTTT. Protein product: CASSLLALNTDTQYF.

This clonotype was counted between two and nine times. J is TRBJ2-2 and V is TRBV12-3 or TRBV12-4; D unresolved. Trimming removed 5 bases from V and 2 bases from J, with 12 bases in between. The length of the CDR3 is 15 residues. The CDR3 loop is CASSISATNTGELFF. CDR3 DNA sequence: TGTGCCAGCAGTATCTCAGCCACCAACACCGGGGAGCTGTTTTTT.

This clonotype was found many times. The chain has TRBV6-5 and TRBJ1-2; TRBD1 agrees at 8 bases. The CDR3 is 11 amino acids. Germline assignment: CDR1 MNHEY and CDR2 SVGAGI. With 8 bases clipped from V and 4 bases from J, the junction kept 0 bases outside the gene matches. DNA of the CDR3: TGTGCCAGCGGACAGGGCTATGGCTACACCTTC. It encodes CASGQGYGYTF.

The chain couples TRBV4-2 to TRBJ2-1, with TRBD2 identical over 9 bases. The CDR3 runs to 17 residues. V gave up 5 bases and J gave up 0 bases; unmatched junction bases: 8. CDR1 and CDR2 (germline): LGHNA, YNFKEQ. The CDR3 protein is CASSEVGSGSSYNEQFF. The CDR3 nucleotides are TGTGCCAGCAGCGAAGTGGGTAGCGGGAGCTCCTACAATGAGCAGTTCTTC.

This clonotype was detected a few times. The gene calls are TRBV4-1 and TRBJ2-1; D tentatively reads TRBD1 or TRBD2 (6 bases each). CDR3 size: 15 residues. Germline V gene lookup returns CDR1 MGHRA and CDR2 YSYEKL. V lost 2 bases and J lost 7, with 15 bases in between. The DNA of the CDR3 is TGCGCCAGCAGCCAAAGTGGGGGGCTGATGAATGAGCAGTTCTTC. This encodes CASSQSGGLMNEQFF.

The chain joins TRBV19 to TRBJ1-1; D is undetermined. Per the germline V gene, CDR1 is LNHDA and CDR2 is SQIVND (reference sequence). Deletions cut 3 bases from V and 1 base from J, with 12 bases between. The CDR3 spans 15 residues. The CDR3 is CASSILAGGNTEAFF. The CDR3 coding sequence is TGTGCCAGTAGTATTCTAGCAGGTGGGAACACTGAAGCTTTCTTT.

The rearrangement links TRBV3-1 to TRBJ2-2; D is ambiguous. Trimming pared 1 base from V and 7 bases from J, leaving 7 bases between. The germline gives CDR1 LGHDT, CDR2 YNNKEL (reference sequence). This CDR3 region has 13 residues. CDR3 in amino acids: CASSQVGIGELFF. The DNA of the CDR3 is TGTGCCAGCAGCCAAGTGGGAATCGGGGAGCTGTTTTTT.

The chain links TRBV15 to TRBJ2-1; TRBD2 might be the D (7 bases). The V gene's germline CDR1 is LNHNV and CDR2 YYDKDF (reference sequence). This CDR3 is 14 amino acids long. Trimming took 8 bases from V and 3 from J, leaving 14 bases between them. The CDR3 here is CATLEGGGYNEQFF. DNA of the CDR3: TGTGCCACCCTTGAGGGAGGGGGCTACAATGAGCAGTTCTTC.

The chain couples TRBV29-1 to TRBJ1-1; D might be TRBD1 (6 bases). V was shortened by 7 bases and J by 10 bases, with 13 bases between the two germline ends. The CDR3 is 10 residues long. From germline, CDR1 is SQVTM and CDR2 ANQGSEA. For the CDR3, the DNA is TGCAGCGGGGGACAAGGGGGAGCTTTCTTT. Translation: CSGGQGGAFF.

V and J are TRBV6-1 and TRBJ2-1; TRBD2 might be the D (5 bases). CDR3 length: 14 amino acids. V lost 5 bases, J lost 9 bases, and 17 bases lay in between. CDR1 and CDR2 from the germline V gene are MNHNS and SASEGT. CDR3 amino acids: CASSLIDAGSEQFF. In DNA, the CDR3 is TGTGCCAGCAGTCTCATTGATGCGGGTAGTGAGCAGTTCTTC.